This TCR beta chain is drawn from a study of liver allograft versus peripheral blood T cells. Across the study: Transplanted livers and recipients' peripheral blood had their T cell receptor repertoires compared.

TCRdb reanalysed the reads using MiXCR and keeps one entry per CDR3 protein. The sample consists of approximately 11,000 distinct CDR3 sequences, 23% of them appearing once. Study-level findings and limits: A difference was reportedly observed between T cell receptor repertoires inside liver allografts and those in peripheral blood.

V trimming: 3 bases; J trimming: 2 bases; junction bases outside the gene matches: 6. This CDR3 spans 15 amino acids. In germline, CDR1 is LNHDA, CDR2 SQIVND (reference sequence). In regard to this clonotype: Its antigen remains unknown.

The clonotype originates from a human patient who had a liver transplant. Some T cells may possibly be graft donor cells. The V call is TRBV19, the J call TRBJ1-2, with 7 nucleotides matching TRBD1. The CDR3 here is CASSMKRGQNYGYTF. CDR3 bases: TGTGCCAGTAGTATGAAGAGGGGACAGAACTATGGCTACACCTTC.